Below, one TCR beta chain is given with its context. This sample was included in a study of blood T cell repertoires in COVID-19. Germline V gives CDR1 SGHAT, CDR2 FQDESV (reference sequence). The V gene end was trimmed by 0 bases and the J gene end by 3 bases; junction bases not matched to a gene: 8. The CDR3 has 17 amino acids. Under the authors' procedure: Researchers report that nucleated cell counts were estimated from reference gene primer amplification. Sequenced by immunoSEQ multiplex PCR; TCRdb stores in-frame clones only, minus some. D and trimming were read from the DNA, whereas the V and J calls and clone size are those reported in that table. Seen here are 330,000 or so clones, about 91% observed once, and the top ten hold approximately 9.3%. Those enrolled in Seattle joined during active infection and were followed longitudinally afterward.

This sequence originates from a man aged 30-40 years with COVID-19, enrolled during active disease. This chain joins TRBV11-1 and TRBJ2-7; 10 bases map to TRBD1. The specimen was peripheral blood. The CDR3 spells CASSLAHPGTGDYEQYF. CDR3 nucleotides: TGTGCCAGCAGCTTAGCTCACCCCGGGACAGGGGACTACGAGCAGTACTTC.